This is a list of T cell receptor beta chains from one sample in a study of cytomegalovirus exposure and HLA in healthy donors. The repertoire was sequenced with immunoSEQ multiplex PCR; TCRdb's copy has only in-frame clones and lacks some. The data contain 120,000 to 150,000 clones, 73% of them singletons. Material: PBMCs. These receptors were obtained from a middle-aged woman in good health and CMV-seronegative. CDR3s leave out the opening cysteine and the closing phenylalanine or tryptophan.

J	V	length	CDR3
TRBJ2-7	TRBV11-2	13	ASSQSPGQANEQY
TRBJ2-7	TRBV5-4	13	ASSLRPSGGYEQY
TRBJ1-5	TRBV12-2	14	ASRFGQRRADQPQH
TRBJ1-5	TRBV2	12	ASSSLDRGQPQH
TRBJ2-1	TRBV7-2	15	ASSLLGPLSSYNEQF
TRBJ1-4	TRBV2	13	ASSEVGSFNEKLF
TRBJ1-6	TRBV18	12	ASSAGTPNSPLH
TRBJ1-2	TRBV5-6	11	ASSLLDRYGYT
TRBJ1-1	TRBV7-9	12	ASSFTGDATEAF
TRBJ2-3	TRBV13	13	ASSSFGGGLDTQY
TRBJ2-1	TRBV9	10	ASSVENQEQF
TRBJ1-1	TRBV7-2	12	ASSFDRGDTEAF
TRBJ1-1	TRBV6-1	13	ASSEVGTGLSEAF
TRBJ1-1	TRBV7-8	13	ASSSDRTWNTEAF
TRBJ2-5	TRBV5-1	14	ASSQIPTGQQETQY
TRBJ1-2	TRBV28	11	ASRTGGDYGYT
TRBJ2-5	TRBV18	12	ASSPLKGWETQY
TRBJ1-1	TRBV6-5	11	ASRGGGNTEAF
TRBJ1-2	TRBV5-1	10	ASSLQGSGYT
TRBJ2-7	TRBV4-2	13	ASSQEGQGAYEQY
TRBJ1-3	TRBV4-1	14	ASTKTPPGAGNTIY
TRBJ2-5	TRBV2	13	ASSALDSFQETQY
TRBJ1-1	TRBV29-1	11	SADRGPGTEAF
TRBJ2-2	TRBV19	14	ASSIAGTGLTGELF
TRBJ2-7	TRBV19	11	ASSLLAGYEQY
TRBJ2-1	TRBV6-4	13	ASSLKEVVGNEQF
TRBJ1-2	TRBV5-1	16	ASSLSGAGFDSNYGYT
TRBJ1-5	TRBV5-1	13	ASSLGLEGNQPQH
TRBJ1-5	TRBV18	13	ASSQGQGSNQPQH
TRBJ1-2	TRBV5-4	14	ASSSGGAASGGGYT
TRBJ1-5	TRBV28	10	ASSTRWQPQH
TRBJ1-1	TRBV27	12	ASSPQGINTEAF
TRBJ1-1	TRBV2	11	ASKPGMNTEAF
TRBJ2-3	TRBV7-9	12	ASRSGGADDTQY
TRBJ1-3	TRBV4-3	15	ASSQGKGPRAGNTIY
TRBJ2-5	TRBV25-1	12	AAGGFGGEETQY
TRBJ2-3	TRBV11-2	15	ASSLGQGQRYTDTQY
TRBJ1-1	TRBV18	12	ASSSEGALTEAF
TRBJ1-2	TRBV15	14	ATSRGPADRVGGYT
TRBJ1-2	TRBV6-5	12	ASSYADRDYGYT
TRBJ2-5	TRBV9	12	ASSASGGQETQY
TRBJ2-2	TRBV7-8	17	ASSLWGTSGGAPTGELF
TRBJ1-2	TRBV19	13	ASRGQLLGTDGYT
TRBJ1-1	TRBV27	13	ASSLGQGARTEAF
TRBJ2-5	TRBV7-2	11	ASSLTGGETQY
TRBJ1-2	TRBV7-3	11	ASSSDRGLGYT
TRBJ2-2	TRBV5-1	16	ASAPKPPIAGGTGELF
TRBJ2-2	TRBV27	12	ASSLGPNTGELF
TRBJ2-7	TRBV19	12	ASSIKAGSYEQY
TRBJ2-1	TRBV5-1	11	ASSLATGGEQF
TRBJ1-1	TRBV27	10	ATFGVSTEAF
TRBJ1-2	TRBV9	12	ASSVSTVNYGYT
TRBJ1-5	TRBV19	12	ATSRGHSNQPQH
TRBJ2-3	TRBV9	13	ASSSTSGDTDTQY
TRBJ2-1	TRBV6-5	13	ASSQLAGPTNEQF
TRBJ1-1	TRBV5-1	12	ASSSWTGQTEAF
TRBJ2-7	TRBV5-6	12	ASSDVGQISEQY
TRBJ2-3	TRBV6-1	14	ASSEAGGARTDTQY
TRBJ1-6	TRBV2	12	ASRRRDVNSPLH